This T cell receptor beta chain originates from a study of shared clonotypes between healthy human individuals (dated by TCRdb to 2020 to 2022). Regarding the complete study: The cohort included three men and two women between 18 and 49 years of age. Blood TCR repertoires of roughly five healthy adults were deeply sequenced to estimate repertoire size and the extent of clonotype sharing between individuals. To increase sequencing depth and limit assay-specific biases, different laboratories used diverse techniques to prepare libraries and sequence TCR repertoires. Each donor's leukapheresis produced roughly between roughly 0.94 and 9.5 billion PBMCs. Here is what the overall study found, with its caveats: Pairwise subsampling indicated that sequencing depth was expected to affect the degree of clonotype sharing among donors. Sampling was restricted to blood, and TCR repertoires in tissues likely differ from the TCR repertoires found in blood. The small number of donors limited the genetic and exposure-history diversity represented.

Healthy HIV-negative adults with no recently reported acute infections or vaccinations were included as donors. Every donor was a Caucasian adult living in Nashville, Tennessee, USA. For unsorted samples, tens of millions of PBMCs were counted and genomic DNA was extracted with the QIAamp DNA Blood Mini kit. After blood collection by leukapheresis, PBMCs were isolated using Ficoll-Histopaque density gradient centrifugation and then cryopreserved in the vapor phase of liquid nitrogen. Relative to germline, V is 5 bases shorter and J is 0 bases shorter, with 11 bases between their ends. From the germline V gene (reference sequence), CDR1 is LNHDA and CDR2 is SQIVND. From the cysteine up to the phenylalanine, the CDR3 has a length of 15 residues. CDR3 DNA is the only sequence kept; it has 45 bases, read in frame from the first base. TCR CDR3 regions were amplified from genomic DNA by multiplex PCR using the deep immunoSEQ assay. Extracted genomic DNA from each cell subset was spread evenly across all wells of several immunoSEQ 96-well plates, with each plate serving as a replicate. For unsorted PBMC, roughly 300 ng of genomic DNA, equivalent to around 33,000 T cell genomes, went into each replicate PCR. Unsorted PBMC genomic DNA was sequenced across ten immunoSEQ deep assay plates. The purified libraries were quantified using a Qubit 3.0 fluorometer, sized with a Bioanalyzer 2100, and then quantified again using the KAPA Library Quantification kit. A separate single-read 150-cycle Illumina NextSeq 550 flow cell was used to sequence each immunoSEQ 96-well plate. Processing in the source paper ran as follows. Because only junctional sequences without quality scores were contained in the immunoSEQ output, filtering matching that applied to full-length reads could not be performed. To assign V/J genes and CDR3, sequences were annotated using PyIR, a Python wrapper for IgBLAST v1.9, with IMGT germline references. Any read was removed if the V/J assignment was weak (E-value above 1e-6), the CDR3 was missing, or the read contained stop codons, out-of-frame junctions, or ambiguous translated residues. V3J clonotypes were defined by identical inferred V gene, J gene, and CDR3 amino acid sequence. The percentage overlap between two repertoires was calculated by dividing the number of shared unique clonotypes by the size of the smaller repertoire. Repertoire richness was assessed with RTK rarefaction, the Chao1 estimator, and Recon v2.1 estimates of unobserved clonotypes. TCRdb retrieved this table from immuneACCESS and kept in-frame rearrangements only. Not all clones are present; in checked studies, unresolved V genes account for under half, and no reason is known for the remainder. V and J calls and clone size are given by that table; D and trimming were obtained from the DNA. For this sample there are about half a million clones; approximately 84% appear just once. Approximately 11% of the sample comes from the top ten.

About this clone: This receptor's antigen is unknown. Base qualities were left out, and no much larger clone turns up one base away.

Sequences were obtained from PBMCs. This sequence originates from a woman aged 40-49 years in good health. Some clones in this sample may be carry-over from other donors' samples. The rearrangement combines TRBV19 with TRBJ2-4; possibly the D gene is TRBD1, per 6 matching bases. The encoded CDR3 is CASSPQGLAKNIQYF. The DNA sequence is TGTGCCAGTAGTCCCCAGGGGTTAGCCAAAAACATTCAGTACTTC. The full variable domain, completed from the reference TRBV19 and TRBJ2-4 proteins outside the CDR3, reads DGGITQSPKYLFRKEGQNVTLSCEQNLNHDAMYWYRQDPGQGLRLIYYSQIVNDFQKGDIAEGYSVSREKKESFPLTVTSAQKNPTAFYLCASSPQGLAKNIQYFGAGTRLSVL.